This TCR beta chain stems from a study of patients and donors after allogeneic stem cell transplantation. Via MiXCR, TCRdb re-called the RT-PCR reads, giving one row per CDR3 protein. The sample shows more than 850,000 distinct CDR3 sequences, roughly 17% of them seen only once. Germline CDR1 is DFQATT and CDR2 is SNEGSKA (reference sequence). CDR3 size: 15 residues. Trimming cost V 5 bases and J 5 bases; bases outside gene matches: 11. The sequenced sample was blood, either unsorted or a sorted T cell fraction (not recorded which). This TCR was sampled from a human donor who was either an allogeneic HSCT recipient or a stem cell or donor lymphocyte infusion donor (not recorded which). It is not recorded whose cells these are; they may come from a transplant donor. The chain joins TRBV20-1 to TRBJ2-7, with 11 positions matching TRBD1. The CDR3 here is CSAPRGGTGGNEQYF. The DNA of the CDR3 is TGCAGTGCTCCTAGAGGGGGGACAGGGGGTAACGAGCAGTACTTC.